The source of this TCR beta chain is a study of shared clonotypes between healthy human individuals. This clone was observed a single time. Repertoires were generated with immunoSEQ multiplex PCR, while TCRdb's copy carries only in-frame clones and drops some. The sample consists of over 2 million clones, under 95% of them appearing once. The source is a young man in good health. Some clones in this sample may be carry-over from other donors' samples. The sequenced material came from naive CD4+ T cells from PBMCs. Subset in this sample: CD45RA+ positively selected.

In DNA, the CDR3 is TGTGCCAGCAGCAATCGAGAAGACAGGCCCAACGAGCAGTACTTC. As protein: CASSNREDRPNEQYF. The genes are TRBV28 and TRBJ2-7, with D possibly being TRBD1 (6 bases). The germline V gene has CDR1 MDHEN and CDR2 SYDVKM. The CDR3 length is 15 residues. V gave up 6 bases and J gave up 5 bases, with 20 bases separating them.